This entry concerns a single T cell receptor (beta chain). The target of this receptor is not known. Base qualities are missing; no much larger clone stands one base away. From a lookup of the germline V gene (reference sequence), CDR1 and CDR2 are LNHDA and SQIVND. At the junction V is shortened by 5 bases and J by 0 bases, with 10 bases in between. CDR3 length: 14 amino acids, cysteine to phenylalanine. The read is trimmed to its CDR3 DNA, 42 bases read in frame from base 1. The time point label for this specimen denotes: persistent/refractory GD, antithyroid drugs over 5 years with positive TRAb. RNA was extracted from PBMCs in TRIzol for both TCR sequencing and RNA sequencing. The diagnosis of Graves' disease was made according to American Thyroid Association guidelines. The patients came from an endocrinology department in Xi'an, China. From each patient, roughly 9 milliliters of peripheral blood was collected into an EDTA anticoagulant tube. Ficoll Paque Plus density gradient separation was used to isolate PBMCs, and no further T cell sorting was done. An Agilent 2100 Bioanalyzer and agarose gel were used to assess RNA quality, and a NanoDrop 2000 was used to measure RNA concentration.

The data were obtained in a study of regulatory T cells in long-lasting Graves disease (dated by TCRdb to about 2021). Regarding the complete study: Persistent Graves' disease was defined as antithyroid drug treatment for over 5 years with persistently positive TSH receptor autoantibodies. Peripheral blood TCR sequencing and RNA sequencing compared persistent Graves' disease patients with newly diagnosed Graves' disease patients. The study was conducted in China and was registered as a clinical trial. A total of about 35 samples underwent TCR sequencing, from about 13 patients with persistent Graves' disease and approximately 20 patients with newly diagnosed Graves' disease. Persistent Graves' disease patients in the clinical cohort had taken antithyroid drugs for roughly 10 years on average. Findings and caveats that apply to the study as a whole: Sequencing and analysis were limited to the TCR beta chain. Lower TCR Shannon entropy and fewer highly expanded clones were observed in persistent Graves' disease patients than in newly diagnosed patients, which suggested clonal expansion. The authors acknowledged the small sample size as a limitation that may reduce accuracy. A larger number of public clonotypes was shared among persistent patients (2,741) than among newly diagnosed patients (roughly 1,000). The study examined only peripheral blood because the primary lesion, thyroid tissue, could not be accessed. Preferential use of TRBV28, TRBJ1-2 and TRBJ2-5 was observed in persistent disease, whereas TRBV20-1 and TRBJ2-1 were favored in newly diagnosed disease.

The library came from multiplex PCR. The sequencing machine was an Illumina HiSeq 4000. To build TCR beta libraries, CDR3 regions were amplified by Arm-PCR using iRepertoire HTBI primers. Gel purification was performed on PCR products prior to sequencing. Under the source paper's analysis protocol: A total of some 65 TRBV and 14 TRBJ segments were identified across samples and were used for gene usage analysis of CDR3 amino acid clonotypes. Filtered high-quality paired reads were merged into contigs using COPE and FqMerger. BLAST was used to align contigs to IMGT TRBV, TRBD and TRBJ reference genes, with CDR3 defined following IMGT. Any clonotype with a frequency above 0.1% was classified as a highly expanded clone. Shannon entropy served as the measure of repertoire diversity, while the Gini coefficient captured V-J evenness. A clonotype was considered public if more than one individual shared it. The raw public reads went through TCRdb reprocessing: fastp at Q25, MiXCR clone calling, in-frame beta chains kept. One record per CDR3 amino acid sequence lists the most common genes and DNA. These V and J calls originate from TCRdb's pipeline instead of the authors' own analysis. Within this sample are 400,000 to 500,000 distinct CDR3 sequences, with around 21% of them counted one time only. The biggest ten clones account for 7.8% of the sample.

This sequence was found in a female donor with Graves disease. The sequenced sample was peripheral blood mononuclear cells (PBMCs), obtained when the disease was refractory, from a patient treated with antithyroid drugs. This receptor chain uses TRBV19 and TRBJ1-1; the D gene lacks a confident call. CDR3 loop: CASSVSFLNTEAFF. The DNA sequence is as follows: TGTGCCAGTAGTGTTTCCTTTCTGAACACTGAAGCTTTCTTT.